This T cell receptor beta chain came from a study of spatial heterogeneity in lung cancer. Across the whole study: Follow-up PBMC samples were sequenced when available, at a median of roughly 2 years after resection. Overall study results and limits: Ubiquitous expanded tumor TCRs showed up in blood more at resection than follow-up.

Germline CDR1 reads LNHDA; CDR2 reads SQIVND (reference sequence). The V and J ends lost 2 bases and 3 bases respectively, with 11 bases between them. There are 15 residues in the CDR3. Regarding time point: blood at routine non-recurrence follow-up after resection. Whole RNA, isolated from tumor, nontumor lung or frozen PBMC, was sequenced without prior sorting. Each molecule of TCR cDNA was tagged with one unique molecular identifier. Via MiXCR, TCRdb re-called the 5' RACE reads, giving one row per CDR3 protein. The table has some 32,000 distinct CDR3 sequences, under 11% seen once; the top ten hold approximately 30%. This clonotype has a handful of counts. The antigen remains undetermined.

This rearrangement joins TRBV19 to TRBJ1-5, with D maybe TRBD1 (6 bases). The sample was PBMCs, taken at follow-up. This clonotype originated in a female donor with early-stage non-small cell lung cancer. The DNA for the CDR3 is TGTGCCAGTAGTATATCGGGGGCCTACAATCAGCCCCAGCATTTT. It specifies CASSISGAYNQPQHF. The full variable domain, rest sourced from reference TRBV19 and TRBJ1-5, is DGGITQSPKYLFRKEGQNVTLSCEQNLNHDAMYWYRQDPGQGLRLIYYSQIVNDFQKGDIAEGYSVSREKKESFPLTVTSAQKNPTAFYLCASSISGAYNQPQHFGDGTRLSIL.